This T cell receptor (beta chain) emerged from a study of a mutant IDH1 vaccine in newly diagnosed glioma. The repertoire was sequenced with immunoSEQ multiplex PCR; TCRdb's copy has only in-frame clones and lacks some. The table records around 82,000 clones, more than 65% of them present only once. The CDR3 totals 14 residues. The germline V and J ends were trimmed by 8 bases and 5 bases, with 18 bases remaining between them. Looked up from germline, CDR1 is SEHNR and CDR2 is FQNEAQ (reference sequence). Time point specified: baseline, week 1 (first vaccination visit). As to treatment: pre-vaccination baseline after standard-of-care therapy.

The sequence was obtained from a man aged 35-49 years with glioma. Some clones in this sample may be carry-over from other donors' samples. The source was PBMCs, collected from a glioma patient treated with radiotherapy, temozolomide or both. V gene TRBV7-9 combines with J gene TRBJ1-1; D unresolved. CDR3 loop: CASARADSRTEAFF. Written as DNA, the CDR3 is TGTGCCAGCGCTAGGGCGGATTCTCGAACTGAAGCTTTCTTT.